The TCR beta chain described here comes from a study of OX40 agonist ivuxolimab in advanced cancers. Study background: With ivuxolimab, an agonistic anti-OX40 (CD134) antibody, patients were treated. Prior checkpoint blockade (anti-PD-1, anti-PD-L1 or anti-CTLA-4) was permitted; around 40% had it. Study-level points and caveats: Normalized expansion of T-cell clones was also low for some nonresponders. On average, CD8+ T cells had more expanded clones than CD4+.

TCRdb keeps only in-frame clones here, not all; method: immunoSEQ multiplex PCR. The sample yields roughly 60,000 clones, roughly 84% seen once. Turning to this clone: Its target is not known.

V lost 9 bases to trimming and J lost 3 bases, with 16 bases between them. Germline-derived CDR1 and CDR2 are MDHEN and SYDVKM. The length of the CDR3 is 14 residues. V is TRBV28 and J is TRBJ2-3; the D call may be TRBD1 or TRBD2 (6 bases each). Sample: CD4+ or CD8+ T cells sorted from blood, taken in a trial of the OX40 agonist ivuxolimab. The TCR originated in an adult with an advanced solid tumor such as melanoma, head and neck, liver or kidney cancer. CDR3 residues: CASTNGGLTDTQYF. For the CDR3, the DNA is TGTGCCAGTACCAATGGGGGGCTAACAGATACGCAGTATTTT.